This T cell receptor beta chain was captured in a study of a mutant IDH1 vaccine in newly diagnosed glioma. This table comes from immunoSEQ multiplex PCR, and its TCRdb copy is limited to in-frame clones, with some not included. Seen here are under 95,000 clones, around 90% observed once, and the top ten hold more than 0.5%. V was pared by 0 bases and J by 5 bases, with 6 bases of the junction left unmatched. From germline, CDR1 is SGHRS and CDR2 YFSETQ. The CDR3 covers 15 residues. In regard to this clone: As yet, its antigen is unknown.

As for time point: week 5, during vaccination. Each vaccine dose was 300 ug of mutant IDH1 20-mer peptide, with topical imiquimod. The specimen was PBMCs, collected from a glioma patient whose treatment included an IDH1 peptide vaccine. This sequence originates from a woman in her forties or fifties with glioma. The chain uses TRBV5-1 and TRBJ2-7; 9 nucleotides agree with TRBD2. CDR3 in amino acids: CASSLVGGRAHEQYF. In nucleotides, the CDR3 is TGCGCCAGCAGCTTGGTCGGCGGGAGGGCCCACGAGCAGTACTTC.